This entry lists 7 T cell receptor beta chains sequenced from one sample in a study of cytomegalovirus exposure and HLA in healthy donors. In the PCR, 60 Vbeta and 13 Jbeta primers were used. Data came from immunoSEQ multiplex PCR; TCRdb stores just in-frame clones and leaves some out. The sample shows more than 85,000 clones, around 73% of them seen only once. Source material: PBMCs. These receptors originate from a man aged 40-50 years in good health and CMV-seronegative.

CDR3 bases: TGTGCCAGCAGCCGACTAGCTGGGGCCAACGTCCTGACTTTC. This gives the protein CASSRLAGANVLTF. The chain joins TRBV7-3 to TRBJ2-6, with D possibly being TRBD2 (6 bases). Germline CDR1 reads SGHTA; CDR2 reads FQGTGA. The CDR3 loop spans 14 amino acids. Trimming cost V 5 bases and J 2 bases, with 7 bases left between them.

The rearrangement joins TRBV23-1 to TRBJ2-7; tentatively, D is TRBD1 (6 bases). TRBV23-1 is noted as an ORF with a role that remains uncertain. The CDR3 sequence is 18 residues long. Trimming removed 3 bases from V and 1 base from J, with 22 bases in between. CDR3 sequence: CASSHFSEFRDTSYEQYF. The CDR3, as DNA: TGCGCCAGCAGTCACTTTTCGGAGTTCAGGGACACTTCCTACGAGCAGTACTTC.

This clone has just one count. The rearrangement joins TRBV7-3 to TRBJ2-1; D is ambiguous. Germline-derived CDR1 and CDR2 are SGHTA and FQGTGA. The CDR3 runs 14 residues. V was clipped by 5 bases and J by 5 bases, with 13 bases between them. CDR3 in amino acids: CASSPIGANNEQFF. In nucleotides, the CDR3 is TGTGCCAGCAGCCCCATCGGTGCCAACAATGAGCAGTTCTTC.

The CDR3 DNA reads as TGTGCCAGCAGTTTATCGGGGGGGGGCGAGCAGTACTTC. Translation gives CASSLSGGGEQYF. The chain uses TRBV27 and TRBJ2-7, with 7 bases lining up with TRBD2. The length of the CDR3 is 13 residues. Trimming removed 0 bases from V and 6 bases from J; junction bases left unmatched: 2. Looked up from germline, CDR1 is MNHEY and CDR2 is SMNVEV (reference sequence).

This clone was counted only a few times. The gene calls are TRBV9 and TRBJ2-7, with D tentatively TRBD1 (5 bases). V was cut by 0 bases and J by 6 bases, with 10 bases left in between. Per germline, CDR1 SGDLS and CDR2 YYNGEE. The CDR3 length is 13 residues. CDR3 nucleotide sequence: TGTGCCAGCAGCGTAGGGTCGGACATCGAGCAGTACTTC. Translated, it gives CASSVGSDIEQYF.

V usage is TRBV5-6 and J usage is TRBJ1-4, with TRBD1 matching 12 bases. V lost 4 bases and J lost 8; bases outside the gene matches: 3. Germline CDR1 and CDR2: SGHDT and YYEEEE. CDR3 length: 14 residues. The CDR3 DNA reads TGTGCCAGCAGCCACGGGACAGGGGGCGAAAAACTGTTTTTT. Amino acid sequence: CASSHGTGGEKLFF. The whole variable domain, filled in from reference TRBV5-6 and TRBJ1-4, reads DAGVTQSPTHLIKTRGQQVTLRCSPKSGHDTVSWYQQALGQGPQFIFQYYEEEERQRGNFPDRFSGHQFPNYSSELNVNALLLGDSALYLCASSHGTGGEKLFFGSGTQLSVL.

The chain links TRBV11-2 to TRBJ2-5, with TRBD1 matching over 9 bases. V lost 5 bases to trimming and J lost 5 bases; unmatched junction nucleotides: 12. Germline assignment: CDR1 SGHAT and CDR2 FQNNGV. This CDR3 spans 16 amino acids. The CDR3 sequence is CASSPGTGPRWETQYF. The DNA of the CDR3 is TGTGCCAGCAGCCCAGGGACAGGGCCGAGGTGGGAGACCCAGTACTTC.